The clone carrying this TCR beta chain has a single count. Authors' analysis steps: Researchers report that nucleated cell counts were estimated from reference gene primer amplification. Profiled with immunoSEQ multiplex PCR; TCRdb holds only in-frame clones, not every one. V and J calls and clone size come straight from that table; D and trimming were deduced from the DNA. This table has about 31,000 clones, 80% to 90% appearing once. This specimen belongs to a study of blood T cell repertoires in COVID-19. Study background: The United States, Italy and Spain provided the acute and convalescent COVID-19 samples. PBMCs, B-cell-depleted T cells, or T cells were the source of the cDNA or gDNA that made up the material.

V lost 5 bases, J lost 9 bases, and 11 bases lay in between. CDR1 is MDHEN, CDR2 SYDVKM, per germline. The CDR3 has 12 residues. The V call is TRBV28, the J call TRBJ1-3, with D unclear. This TCR was recovered from a woman between 35 and 50 years old with active or convalescent COVID-19. Sequencing was performed on peripheral blood. CDR3 nucleotide sequence: TGTGCCAGCAGTGCTACCCCAGGCACCATATATTTT. Translation: CASSATPGTIYF.